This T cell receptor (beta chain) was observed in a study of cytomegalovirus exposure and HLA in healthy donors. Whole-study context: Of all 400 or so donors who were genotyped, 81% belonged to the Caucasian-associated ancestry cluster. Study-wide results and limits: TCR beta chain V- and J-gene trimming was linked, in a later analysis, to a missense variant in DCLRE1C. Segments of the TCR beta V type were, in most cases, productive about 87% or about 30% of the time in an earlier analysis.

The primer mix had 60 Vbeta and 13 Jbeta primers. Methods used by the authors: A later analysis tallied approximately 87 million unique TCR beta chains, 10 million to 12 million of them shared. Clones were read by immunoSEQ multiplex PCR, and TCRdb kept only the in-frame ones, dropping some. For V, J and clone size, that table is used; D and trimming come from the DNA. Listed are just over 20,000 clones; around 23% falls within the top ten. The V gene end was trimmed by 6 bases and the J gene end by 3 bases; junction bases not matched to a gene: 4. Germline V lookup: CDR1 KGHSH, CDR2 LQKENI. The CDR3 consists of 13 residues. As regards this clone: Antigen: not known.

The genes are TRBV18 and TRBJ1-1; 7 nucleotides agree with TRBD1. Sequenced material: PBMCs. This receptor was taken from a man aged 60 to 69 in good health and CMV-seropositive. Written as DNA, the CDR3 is TGTGCCAGCTCGGAAACAGGGGACACTGAAGCTTTCTTT. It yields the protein CASSETGDTEAFF.